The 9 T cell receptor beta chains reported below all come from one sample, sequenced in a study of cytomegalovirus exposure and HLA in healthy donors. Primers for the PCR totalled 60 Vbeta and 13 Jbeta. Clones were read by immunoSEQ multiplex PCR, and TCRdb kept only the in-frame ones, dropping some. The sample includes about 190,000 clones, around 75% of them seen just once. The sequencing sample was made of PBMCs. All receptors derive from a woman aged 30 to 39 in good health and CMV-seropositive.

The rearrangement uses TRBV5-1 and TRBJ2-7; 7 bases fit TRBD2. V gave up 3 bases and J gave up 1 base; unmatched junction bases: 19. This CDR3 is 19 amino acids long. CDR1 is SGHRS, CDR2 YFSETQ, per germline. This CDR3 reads CASSSWGEGRALGSYEQYF. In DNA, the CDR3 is TGCGCCAGCAGCTCTTGGGGAGAGGGGAGGGCCCTTGGGTCCTACGAGCAGTACTTC.

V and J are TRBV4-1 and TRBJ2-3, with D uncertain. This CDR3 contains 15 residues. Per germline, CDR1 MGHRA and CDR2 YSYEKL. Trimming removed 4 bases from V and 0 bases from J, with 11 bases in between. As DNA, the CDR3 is TGCGCCAGCAGCCCCTGGCCATCTAGCACAGATACGCAGTATTTT. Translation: CASSPWPSSTDTQYF.

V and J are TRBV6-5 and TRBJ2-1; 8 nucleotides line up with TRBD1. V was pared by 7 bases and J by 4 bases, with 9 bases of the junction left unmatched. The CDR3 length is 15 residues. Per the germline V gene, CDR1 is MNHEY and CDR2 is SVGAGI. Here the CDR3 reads CASMRGTGNYNEQFF. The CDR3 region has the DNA TGTGCCAGCATGCGAGGGACAGGAAATTACAATGAGCAGTTCTTC.

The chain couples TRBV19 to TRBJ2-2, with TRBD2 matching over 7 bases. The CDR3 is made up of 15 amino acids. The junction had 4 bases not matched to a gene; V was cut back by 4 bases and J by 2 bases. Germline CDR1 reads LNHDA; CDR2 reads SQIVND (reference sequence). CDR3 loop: CASSREGPNTGELFF. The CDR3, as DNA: TGTGCCAGTAGTAGGGAGGGCCCAAACACCGGGGAGCTGTTTTTT. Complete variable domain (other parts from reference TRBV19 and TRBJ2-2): DGGITQSPKYLFRKEGQNVTLSCEQNLNHDAMYWYRQDPGQGLRLIYYSQIVNDFQKGDIAEGYSVSREKKESFPLTVTSAQKNPTAFYLCASSREGPNTGELFFGEGSRLTVL.

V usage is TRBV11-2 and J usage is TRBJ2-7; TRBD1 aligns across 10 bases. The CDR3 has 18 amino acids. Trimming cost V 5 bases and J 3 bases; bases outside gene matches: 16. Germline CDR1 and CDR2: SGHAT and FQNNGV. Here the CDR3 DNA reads TGTGCCAGCAGCCAGGTCCGGGACAGGGGCTTCCTTAACTACGAGCAGTACTTC. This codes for CASSQVRDRGFLNYEQYF.

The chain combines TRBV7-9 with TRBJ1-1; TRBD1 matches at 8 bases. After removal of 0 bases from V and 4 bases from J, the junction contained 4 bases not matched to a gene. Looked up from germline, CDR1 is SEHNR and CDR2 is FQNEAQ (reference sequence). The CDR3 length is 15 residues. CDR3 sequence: CASSLASTGGTEAFF. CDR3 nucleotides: TGTGCCAGCAGCTTAGCGTCCACAGGGGGCACTGAAGCTTTCTTT.

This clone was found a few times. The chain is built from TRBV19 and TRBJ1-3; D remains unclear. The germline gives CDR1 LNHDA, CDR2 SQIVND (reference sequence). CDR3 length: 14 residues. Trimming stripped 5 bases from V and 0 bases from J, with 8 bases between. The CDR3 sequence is CASSSPHSGNTIYF. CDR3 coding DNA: TGTGCCAGTAGTTCCCCCCACTCTGGAAACACCATATATTTT.

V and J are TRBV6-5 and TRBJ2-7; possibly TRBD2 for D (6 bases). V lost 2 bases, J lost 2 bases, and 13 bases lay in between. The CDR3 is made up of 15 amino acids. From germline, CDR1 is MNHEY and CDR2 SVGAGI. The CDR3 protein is CASSYGGQGPYEQYF. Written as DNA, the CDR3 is TGTGCCAGCAGTTACGGAGGGCAGGGACCCTACGAGCAGTACTTC.

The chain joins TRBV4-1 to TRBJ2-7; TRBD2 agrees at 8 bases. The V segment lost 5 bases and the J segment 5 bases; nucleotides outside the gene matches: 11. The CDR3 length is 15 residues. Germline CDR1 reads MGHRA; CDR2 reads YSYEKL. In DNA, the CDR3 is TGCGCCAGCAGCACCGGGACTAGGAAGATACACGAGCAGTACTTC. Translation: CASSTGTRKIHEQYF.